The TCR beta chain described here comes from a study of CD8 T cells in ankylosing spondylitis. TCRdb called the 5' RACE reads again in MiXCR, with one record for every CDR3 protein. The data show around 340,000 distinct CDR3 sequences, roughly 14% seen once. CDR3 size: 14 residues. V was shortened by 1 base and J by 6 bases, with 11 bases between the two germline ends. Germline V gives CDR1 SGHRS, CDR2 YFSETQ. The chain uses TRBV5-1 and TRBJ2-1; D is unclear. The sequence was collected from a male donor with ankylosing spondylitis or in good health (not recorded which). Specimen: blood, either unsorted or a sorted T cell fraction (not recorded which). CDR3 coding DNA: TGCGCCAGCAGCTTGAACCAGGCCGGCAATGAGCAGTTCTTC. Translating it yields CASSLNQAGNEQFF.